This TCR beta chain is from a study of shared clonotypes between healthy human individuals. To note about this clone: Antigen unknown.

Germline V gene sequence: CDR1 SGHTS, CDR2 YDEGEE. With 5 bases clipped from V and 10 bases from J, the junction kept 15 bases outside the gene matches. This CDR3 is built from 15 residues. Findings of the study overall: Around 5% was the fraction of naive CD4 clonotypes found shared across several donors. Larger estimated richness was generally recorded for naive subsets relative to memory subsets.

Profiling relied on immunoSEQ multiplex PCR, and the TCRdb table lists in-frame clones only, not all of them. The repertoire holds about 1 million clones, with more than 65% as singletons. The sequence came from a man in his late teens or twenties in good health. Sequencing used memory CD4+ T cells sorted from blood. Subset meaning: CD45RA-negative fraction. The gene calls are TRBV5-8 and TRBJ2-3, with 8 nucleotides matching TRBD2. CDR3 DNA: TGTGCCAGCAGTAGAGGGGTAGCGGGATCGTCTGCGCAGTATTTT. It encodes CASSRGVAGSSAQYF.